The sequence of this T cell receptor (beta chain) was determined in a study of blood T cell repertoires in COVID-19. After removal of 3 bases from V and 7 bases from J, the junction contained 4 bases not matched to a gene. Germline CDR1 is LGHDT and CDR2 is YNNKEL (reference sequence). CDR3 size: 15 residues. This table comes from immunoSEQ multiplex PCR, and its TCRdb copy is limited to in-frame clones, with some not included. This table holds 200,000 to 250,000 clones, under 90% found once. Participants spanned ages about 18 to 95 years and resided in fewer than 30 US areas. Source material: PBMCs or T cells enriched from blood (not recorded which). V is TRBV3-1 (or the pseudogene TRBV3-2) and J is TRBJ1-6; 9 bases map to TRBD1. The clonotype comes from a woman aged 45 to 65 with acute COVID-19. CDR3 residues: CASSQGQGINSPLHF. CDR3 coding DNA: TGTGCCAGCAGCCAGGGACAGGGTATCAATTCACCCCTCCACTTT.